Listed below are T cell receptor beta chains from one sample, sequenced in a study of T cell changes during pregnancy in multiple sclerosis. The protocol was immunoSEQ multiplex PCR, while the TCRdb copy is restricted to in-frame clones and leaves out a portion. The sample has about 32,000 clones; roughly 90% are singletons. This material consisted of CD4+ T cells from peripheral blood mononuclear cells, taken after pregnancy. These receptors were taken from a female donor in good health, enrolled as a control in a pregnancy study. Both conserved end residues are part of each CDR3. Fields, in order: clone size, V gene, J gene, D gene, CDR3 protein, CDR3 DNA. D genes are given only for firm matches. The size of a clone is reported for some rows only, either as once, few or many, or as a class for expanded clones.

>.|TRBV30|TRBJ2-7|.
CAFSEDISYEQYF
TGTGCCTTTTCTGAGGACATCTCCTACGAGCAGTACTTC
>once|TRBV9|TRBJ1-5|.
CASSPRVLGQPQHF
TGTGCCAGCAGCCCCAGGGTTCTTGGTCAGCCCCAGCATTTT
>.|TRBV6-5|TRBJ1-1|TRBD1
CASSYRARGSGTEAFF
TGTGCCAGCAGTTACAGGGCCAGGGGGTCGGGCACTGAAGCTTTCTTT
>.|TRBV9|TRBJ2-2|TRBD2
CASSPTGLAGGSTGELFF
TGTGCCAGCAGTCCCACCGGACTAGCGGGGGGGTCCACCGGGGAGCTGTTTTTT
>.|TRBV15|TRBJ1-4|.
CATSRGGGNEKLFF
TGTGCCACCAGCCGAGGGGGGGGAAATGAAAAACTGTTTTTT
>.|TRBV13|TRBJ2-1|.
CASSSLLSGVDEQFF
TGTGCCAGCAGCTCTTTACTTTCAGGGGTGGATGAGCAGTTCTTC
>.|TRBV7-2|TRBJ1-2|.
CASSSAGGNYGYTF
TGTGCCAGCAGCTCGGCCGGAGGGAACTATGGCTACACCTTC
>.|TRBV2|TRBJ1-6|TRBD1
CASSERQGNSPLHF
TGTGCCAGCAGTGAAAGACAGGGGAATTCACCCCTCCACTTT
>.|TRBV9|TRBJ2-5|TRBD2
CASSVGLAGDTQETQYF
TGTGCCAGCAGCGTAGGGCTAGCGGGGGACACACAAGAGACCCAGTACTTC
>.|TRBV5-1|TRBJ1-1|.
CASSLVRGFGTEAFF
TGCGCCAGCAGCTTGGTAAGGGGGTTCGGCACTGAAGCTTTCTTT
>once|TRBV7-3|TRBJ2-1|TRBD2
CASSNSGGPYNEQFF
TGTGCCAGCAGCAACTCGGGGGGTCCCTACAATGAGCAGTTCTTC
>.|TRBV7-9|TRBJ2-3|.
CASTKLSTDTQYF
TGTGCCAGCACCAAACTTAGCACAGATACGCAGTATTTT
>.|TRBV6-4|TRBJ2-3|.
CASSPDGELETQYF
TGTGCCAGCAGTCCGGACGGGGAGCTCGAGACGCAGTATTTT
>.|TRBV4-1|TRBJ1-5|.
CASSQRTGNQPQHF
TGCGCCAGCAGCCAACGGACTGGGAATCAGCCCCAGCATTTT
>.|TRBV7-2|TRBJ2-4|TRBD2
CASSLGASGVQNIQYF
TGTGCCAGCAGCTTAGGCGCTAGCGGGGTTCAAAACATTCAGTACTTC
>.|TRBV2|TRBJ1-1|TRBD1
CASLGNRGGEAFF
TGTGCCAGCCTCGGAAACAGGGGGGGGGAAGCTTTCTTT
>.|TRBV4-2|TRBJ2-5|TRBD2
CASSQGEGQTQYF
TGTGCCAGCAGCCAAGGGGAGGGTCAGACCCAGTACTTC
>.|TRBV5-1|TRBJ2-5|.
CASSLRETQYF
TGCGCCAGCAGCTTGCGGGAGACCCAGTACTTC
>once|TRBV9|TRBJ2-7|TRBD1
CASSPGQGGYEQYF
TGTGCCAGCAGCCCGGGACAGGGGGGCTACGAGCAGTACTTC
>.|TRBV29-1|TRBJ2-7|TRBD2
CSVAPGLAGGEGEQYF
TGCAGCGTTGCCCCGGGACTAGCGGGAGGGGAGGGCGAGCAGTACTTC
>.|TRBV11-2|TRBJ2-7|TRBD1
CASSEGTGYNEQYF
TGTGCCAGCAGCGAAGGGACAGGGTACAACGAGCAGTACTTC
>.|TRBV7-6|TRBJ2-2|TRBD2
CASSSASGGARTGELFF
TGTGCCAGCAGCTCGGCTAGCGGGGGGGCCAGGACCGGGGAGCTGTTTTTT
>.|TRBV25-1|TRBJ1-1|TRBD1
CASSAWTGVVTEAFF
TGTGCCAGCAGTGCGTGGACAGGGGTTGTCACTGAAGCTTTCTTT
>.|TRBV7-3|TRBJ2-1|.
CASSRMISGHNEQFF
TGTGCCAGCAGCCGAATGATTAGCGGACACAATGAGCAGTTCTTC
>once|TRBV11-2|TRBJ2-7|.
CASSLPRERVYEQYF
TGTGCCAGCAGCTTACCCCGGGAGCGGGTCTACGAGCAGTACTTC